These 18 T cell receptor beta chains were sequenced from one sample in a study of OX40 agonist ivuxolimab in advanced cancers. Clones were read by immunoSEQ multiplex PCR, and TCRdb kept only the in-frame ones, dropping some. The sample contains 75,000 to 100,000 clones, 90% to 95% of which appear only once. The sequences come from CD4+ or CD8+ T cells sorted from blood, collected in a trial of the OX40 agonist ivuxolimab. All receptors derive from an adult with an advanced solid tumor such as melanoma, head and neck, liver or kidney cancer.

In its sample, this clone was seen a few times. The chain combines TRBV5-4 with TRBJ2-3; the match to TRBD2 covers 10 bases. The V gene end was trimmed by 2 bases and the J gene end by 6 bases; junction bases not matched to a gene: 12. This CDR3 is built from 17 residues. The V gene's germline CDR1 is SGHNT and CDR2 YYREEE (reference sequence). CDR3 nucleotide sequence: TGTGCCAGCAGCTTTTTTGGGTCTAGCGGGAGTACTGATACGCAGTATTTT. Its translation: CASSFFGSSGSTDTQYF.

This clone came up a few times. This chain uses TRBV4-2 with TRBJ1-1; D uncertain. Between the trimmed V and J ends, which lost 4 bases and 6 bases, there was a span of 9 bases. This CDR3 has 12 amino acids. In germline, CDR1 is LGHNA, CDR2 YNFKEQ. CDR3 protein: CASSRSSAEAFF. CDR3 coding DNA: TGTGCCAGCAGCCGGAGTAGCGCTGAAGCTTTCTTT.

The chain employs TRBV6-1 and TRBJ1-5; D is ambiguous. Trimming took off 7 bases at V and 3 bases at J, with 13 bases between the two ends. The CDR3 is made up of 14 amino acids. CDR1 MNHNS and CDR2 SASEGT come from the germline V gene. CDR3 protein: CASTPGMSNQPQHF. For the CDR3, the DNA is TGTGCCAGCACCCCAGGCATGTCCAATCAGCCCCAGCATTTT.

The chain employs TRBV18 and TRBJ1-2; D is unresolved. The CDR3 contains 13 residues. CDR1 and CDR2 from the germline V gene are KGHSH and LQKENI. V was cut by 8 bases and J by 5 bases, with 15 bases left in between. CDR3 region: CASHPGGQYGYTF. The CDR3 nucleotides are TGTGCCAGCCACCCGGGAGGCCAGTATGGCTACACCTTC.

The genes are TRBV27 and TRBJ2-5; D may be TRBD1 or TRBD2 (6 bases each). Trimming left V 2 bases short and J 5 bases short, with 9 bases between. The V gene's germline CDR1 is MNHEY and CDR2 SMNVEV (reference sequence). CDR3 length equals 13 residues. The CDR3 loop reads CASSLRRGETQYF. As DNA, the CDR3 is TGTGCCAGCAGTTTACGGAGGGGGGAGACCCAGTACTTC.

The chain links TRBV2 to TRBJ1-5; D is possibly TRBD1 (5 bases). CDR3 length: 15 residues. The germline V and J ends were trimmed by 6 bases and 4 bases, with 16 bases remaining between them. Germline assignment: CDR1 SNHLY and CDR2 FYNNEI. The CDR3 nucleotides read TGTGCCAGCAGAGCAGACAGACACCCTAATCAGCCCCAGCATTTT. Translated: CASRADRHPNQPQHF.

This chain connects TRBV28 to TRBJ1-1; D unclear. The CDR3 consists of 11 residues. Germline-derived CDR1 and CDR2 are MDHEN and SYDVKM. Trimming took off 10 bases at V and 10 bases at J, with 16 bases between the two ends. CDR3 in DNA: TGTGCCACAAACTTGGGGTTTGGAGCTTTCTTT. This codes for CATNLGFGAFF.

The chain joins TRBV28 to TRBJ2-7; the D gene is possibly TRBD1 (5 bases). Germline CDR1 is MDHEN and CDR2 is SYDVKM. With 7 bases removed from V and 2 bases from J, the gap between germline ends came to 12 bases. CDR3 length equals 13 residues. CDR3 protein: CASTQGRAYEQYF. The CDR3 DNA is TGTGCCAGCACCCAGGGCAGGGCCTACGAGCAGTACTTC.

The chain carries TRBV7-2 and TRBJ1-1; 8 positions match TRBD1. The CDR3 has 13 residues. From germline, CDR1 is SGHTA and CDR2 FQGNSA. Trimming took 5 bases from V and 3 from J; bases not matched to a gene: 2. CDR3 loop: CASSETGDTEAFF. In nucleotides, the CDR3 is TGTGCCAGCAGCGAGACAGGGGACACTGAAGCTTTCTTT.

The gene calls are TRBV7-5 and TRBJ2-1; the DNA was not compared with TRBD2, the D call given in the table. TRBV7-5 is a pseudogene. This CDR3 comprises 14 residues. Written as DNA, the CDR3 is TGTGCCAGAAGCCAAGAGGAGCTTGAGGATGAGCAGTTCTTC. Encoded protein: CARSQEELEDEQFF.

This chain connects TRBV4-3 to TRBJ2-7, with no clear D. V shed 4 bases and J shed 2 bases, with 15 bases lying between them. The CDR3 sequence is 15 residues long. Germline lookup yields CDR1 LGHNA and CDR2 YSLEER. The CDR3 coding sequence is TGCGCCAGCAGCCCAGCTGATTCGGATACCTACGAGCAGTACTTC. Its protein is CASSPADSDTYEQYF.

The chain uses TRBV12-5 and TRBJ2-5, with TRBD1 identical over 7 bases. The DNA end is more similar to TRBJ2-7, so the J call may be wrong. From germline, CDR1 is LGHNT and CDR2 FRNRAP. The CDR3 has 17 amino acids. CDR3 sequence: CASGLVLGQELSYEQYF. CDR3 DNA: TGTGCTAGTGGTTTGGTTTTAGGACAGGAACTCTCCTACGAGCAGTACTTC.

The gene calls are TRBV19 and TRBJ2-3; D gene uncertain. The CDR3 has 14 residues. The V gene lost 8 bases and the J gene lost 0 bases, with 12 bases spanning the gap. From germline, CDR1 is LNHDA and CDR2 SQIVND (reference sequence). The CDR3, as DNA: TGTGCCAGTCGGGCCGAACGTAGCACAGATACGCAGTATTTT. It encodes CASRAERSTDTQYF.

The chain joins TRBV5-4 to TRBJ1-2; D is perhaps TRBD1 (6 bases). V was shortened by 0 bases and J by 11 bases, with 14 bases between the two germline ends. The CDR3 sequence is 13 residues long. CDR1 and CDR2 (germline): SGHNT, YYREEE (reference sequence). The CDR3 coding sequence is TGTGCCAGCAGCTTGGTATTGGAGGGGGATTACACCTTC. It encodes CASSLVLEGDYTF.

This chain links TRBV5-4 with TRBJ1-3; no definite D call. V gave up 0 bases and J gave up 4 bases, with 14 bases separating them. The CDR3 loop spans 16 amino acids. The germline V gene encodes CDR1 SGHNT and CDR2 YYREEE (reference sequence). CDR3 sequence reads: CASSLGTPKTGNTIYF. The CDR3 DNA follows: TGTGCCAGCAGCTTGGGGACCCCCAAGACGGGAAACACCATATATTTT. The complete variable domain, with remaining parts taken from reference TRBV5-4 and TRBJ1-3, reads ETGVTQSPTHLIKTRGQQVTLRCSSQSGHNTVSWYQQALGQGPQFIFQYYREEENGRGNFPPRFSGLQFPNYSSELNVNALELDDSALYLCASSLGTPKTGNTIYFGEGSWLTVV.

V is TRBV10-3 and J is TRBJ1-5; tentative D call: TRBD1 (6 bases). Between the trimmed V and J ends, which lost 0 bases and 0 bases, there was a span of 9 bases. The CDR3 runs to 16 residues. Germline V gives CDR1 ENHRY, CDR2 SYGVKD. The CDR3 spells CAISESGHYSNQPQHF. CDR3 DNA sequence: TGTGCCATCAGTGAGTCGGGACACTATAGCAATCAGCCCCAGCATTTT.

This clone appeared a single time. V gene TRBV18 combines with J gene TRBJ2-3; D assignment may be TRBD1 or TRBD2 (5 bases each). V was shortened by 3 bases and J by 1 base, with 17 bases between the two germline ends. Per germline, CDR1 KGHSH and CDR2 LQKENI. The CDR3 totals 17 residues. For the CDR3, the DNA is TGTGCCAGCTCACCGACTGAAATGGGACCTCGCACAGATACGCAGTATTTT. Translating gives CASSPTEMGPRTDTQYF.

CDR3 DNA sequence: TGTGCCAGCAGTACCTTCACTAGCGGGAGTCGTCGTGAGCAGTTCTTC. Residues: CASSTFTSGSRREQFF. V is TRBV28 and J is TRBJ2-1; 11 positions agree with TRBD2. Unmatched junction bases numbered 12, after V lost 5 bases and J lost 9 bases. The CDR3 consists of 16 residues. Germline V lookup: CDR1 MDHEN, CDR2 SYDVKM. The variable domain in full, with the rest retrieved from reference TRBV28 and TRBJ2-1, is DVKVTQSSRYLVKRTGEKVFLECVQDMDHENMFWYRQDPGLGLRLIYFSYDVKMKEKGDIPEGYSVSREKKERFSLILESASTNQTSMYLCASSTFTSGSRREQFFGPGTRLTVL.